The rows below give T cell receptor beta chains drawn from one sample of a study of blood T cell repertoires in COVID-19. Method: immunoSEQ multiplex PCR; TCRdb's copy keeps in-frame clones and lacks some. This table holds 150,000 to 200,000 clones, around 89% found once. The sample was peripheral blood. The receptors come from a man aged 60-69 years with acute or convalescent COVID-19. CDR3s include the opening cysteine and the closing phenylalanine or tryptophan. A D gene is named only where the DNA matches it firmly. For some rows the clone size is stated as once, few or many, or as a class when expanded; others skip it.

clone size: -
D gene: -
J gene: TRBJ1-2
V gene: TRBV7-2
CDR3 DNA: TGTGCCAGCAGCAGGGAGGCAGGGAATAGTGGCTACACCTTC
CDR3 protein: CASSREAGNSGYTF

clone size: -
D gene: -
J gene: TRBJ2-3
V gene: TRBV29-1
CDR3 DNA: TGCAGCGGGGGGGCAGACACAGATACGCAGTATTTT
CDR3 protein: CSGGADTDTQYF

clone size: -
D gene: -
J gene: TRBJ1-1
V gene: TRBV6-5
CDR3 DNA: TGTGCCAGCAGATACCGGGAAGAAAGGGAAGCTTTCTTT
CDR3 protein: CASRYREEREAFF

clone size: -
D gene: TRBD1
J gene: TRBJ1-6
V gene: TRBV10-1
CDR3 DNA: TGCGCCAGCAGTGATGCGGCAGGGGGAAATTCACCCCTCCACTTT
CDR3 protein: CASSDAAGGNSPLHF

clone size: -
D gene: -
J gene: TRBJ1-3
V gene: TRBV7-8
CDR3 DNA: TGTGCCAGCAGCGAGAGACTCTTCTCTGGAAACACCATATATTTT
CDR3 protein: CASSERLFSGNTIYF

clone size: -
D gene: -
J gene: TRBJ2-3
V gene: TRBV18
CDR3 DNA: TGTGCCAGCTCACCCCCGGGACAAGGAACAGATACGCAGTATTTT
CDR3 protein: CASSPPGQGTDTQYF

clone size: few
D gene: TRBD1
J gene: TRBJ1-4
V gene: TRBV6-5
CDR3 DNA: TGTGCCAGCAGTTTAGGACAGGGCACTAATGAAAAACTGTTTTTT
CDR3 protein: CASSLGQGTNEKLFF

clone size: -
D gene: TRBD1
J gene: TRBJ1-5
V gene: TRBV27
CDR3 DNA: TGTGCCAGCAGTTTATTTGCCAGGACAGGGAGGGAGCCCCAGCATTTT
CDR3 protein: CASSLFARTGREPQHF

clone size: -
D gene: TRBD1
J gene: TRBJ1-1
V gene: TRBV19
CDR3 DNA: TGTGCCAGTAGAAAAACTACAGGGGCCCGGATAATGAACACTGAAGCTTTCTTT
CDR3 protein: CASRKTTGARIMNTEAFF

clone size: -
D gene: -
J gene: TRBJ1-2
V gene: TRBV6-5
CDR3 DNA: TGTGCCAGCAGTTATCTTCTGCGGGACTATGGCTACACCTTC
CDR3 protein: CASSYLLRDYGYTF

clone size: once
D gene: TRBD2
J gene: TRBJ2-3
V gene: TRBV5-1
CDR3 DNA: TGCGCCAGCAGCTCAACTAGCGGAACAGATACGCAGTATTTT
CDR3 protein: CASSSTSGTDTQYF

clone size: -
D gene: -
J gene: TRBJ1-3
V gene: TRBV6-2/TRBV6-3
CDR3 DNA: TGTGCCAGCAGTTACGCCAGCTCTGGAAACACCATATATTTT
CDR3 protein: CASSYASSGNTIYF

clone size: -
D gene: TRBD2
J gene: TRBJ2-1
V gene: TRBV30
CDR3 DNA: TGTGCCTGGATCGGAACTAGCGGGGGGCTCTCCTACAATGAGCAGTTCTTC
CDR3 protein: CAWIGTSGGLSYNEQFF

clone size: once
D gene: -
J gene: TRBJ1-5
V gene: TRBV4-1
CDR3 DNA: TGCGCCAGCAGCCAAGTCATAGGAGGCAATCAGCCCCAGCATTTT
CDR3 protein: CASSQVIGGNQPQHF

clone size: -
D gene: TRBD2
J gene: TRBJ2-2
V gene: TRBV6-5
CDR3 DNA: TGTGCCAGCAGTTCTCCAAGCGGGAGTCGCACCGGGGAGCTGTTTTTT
CDR3 protein: CASSSPSGSRTGELFF

clone size: -
D gene: -
J gene: TRBJ2-1
V gene: TRBV6-1
CDR3 DNA: TGTGCCAGCAGTGACGGTCCTCAAGTTGTGGTGTATGAGCAGTTCTTC
CDR3 protein: CASSDGPQVVVYEQFF

clone size: -
D gene: -
J gene: TRBJ1-2
V gene: TRBV5-1
CDR3 DNA: TGCGCCAGCAGCGTCGGTCGGCAGGGCTATGGCTACACCTTC
CDR3 protein: CASSVGRQGYGYTF

clone size: -
D gene: -
J gene: TRBJ1-3
V gene: TRBV12-3/TRBV12-4
CDR3 DNA: TGTGCCCTGGGGACTGATGGAAACACCATATATTTT
CDR3 protein: CALGTDGNTIYF

clone size: -
D gene: TRBD2
J gene: TRBJ2-4
V gene: TRBV5-4
CDR3 DNA: TGTGCCAGCAGCTCGGGACTAGCGGGAGGGCCAGGGGCCAAAAACATTCAGTACTTC
CDR3 protein: CASSSGLAGGPGAKNIQYF

clone size: -
D gene: -
J gene: TRBJ1-2
V gene: TRBV7-9
CDR3 DNA: TGTGCCAGCAGCTTAGTATGGGAGGACTTTGTCTCTTCAGGCTACACCTTC
CDR3 protein: CASSLVWEDFVSSGYTF

clone size: -
D gene: TRBD2
J gene: TRBJ2-7
V gene: TRBV6-6
CDR3 DNA: TGTGCCAGCAGTTTACCGTCTAGCGGCTACGAGCAGTACTTC
CDR3 protein: CASSLPSSGYEQYF

clone size: -
D gene: TRBD2
J gene: TRBJ2-1
V gene: TRBV9
CDR3 DNA: TGTGCCAGCAGCGTAGATCCGGCTAGCGGGGGCCACTACAATGAGCAGTTCTTC
CDR3 protein: CASSVDPASGGHYNEQFF

clone size: -
D gene: TRBD1
J gene: TRBJ1-6
V gene: TRBV5-6
CDR3 DNA: TGTGCCAGCAGCCTGACAGGGTCCTATAATTCACCCCTCCACTTT
CDR3 protein: CASSLTGSYNSPLHF

clone size: -
D gene: -
J gene: TRBJ2-1
V gene: TRBV3-1/TRBV3-2
CDR3 DNA: TGTGCCAGCAGCCAACTCTTGGACACCGAGCAGTTCTTC
CDR3 protein: CASSQLLDTEQFF

clone size: -
D gene: TRBD2
J gene: TRBJ2-7
V gene: TRBV27
CDR3 DNA: TGTGCCAGCAGTCGGGGGGTAGCGGGAGTGTACGAGCAGTACTTC
CDR3 protein: CASSRGVAGVYEQYF

clone size: once
D gene: -
J gene: TRBJ2-1
V gene: TRBV6-5
CDR3 DNA: TGTGCCAGCAAGCGCCCGCGATACAATGAGCAGTTCTTC
CDR3 protein: CASKRPRYNEQFF

clone size: -
D gene: TRBD1
J gene: TRBJ1-3
V gene: TRBV10-3
CDR3 DNA: TGTGCCATCAGTGTGACAGGGGCCCGCTCTGGAAACACCATATATTTT
CDR3 protein: CAISVTGARSGNTIYF

clone size: -
D gene: -
J gene: TRBJ1-4
V gene: TRBV2
CDR3 DNA: TGTGCCAGCAGTGAAGCGCGGGTCTTGGGCTATAATGAAAAACTGTTTTTT
CDR3 protein: CASSEARVLGYNEKLFF

clone size: -
D gene: -
J gene: TRBJ1-1
V gene: TRBV5-5
CDR3 DNA: TGTGCCAGCAGCTTGTTCGGGGTGCTGAACACTGAAGCTTTCTTT
CDR3 protein: CASSLFGVLNTEAFF

clone size: -
D gene: -
J gene: TRBJ1-1
V gene: TRBV21-1
CDR3 DNA: TGTGCCAGCAGCAAAGAAAGGGAGGGCGACACTGAAGCTTTCTTT
CDR3 protein: CASSKEREGDTEAFF

clone size: -
D gene: -
J gene: TRBJ2-7
V gene: TRBV18
CDR3 DNA: TGTGCCAGCTCACCAGGGCTAGCTGAGTCCTACGAGCAGTACTTC
CDR3 protein: CASSPGLAESYEQYF

clone size: -
D gene: -
J gene: TRBJ1-3
V gene: TRBV19
CDR3 DNA: TGTGCCAGTAGTCTCTTCAGCGGGCAAAGTGGAAACACCATATATTTT
CDR3 protein: CASSLFSGQSGNTIYF

clone size: -
D gene: -
J gene: TRBJ1-2
V gene: TRBV3-1/TRBV3-2
CDR3 DNA: TGTGCCAGCAGCCAAGGAGGCAGGGGTAACTATGGCTACACCTTC
CDR3 protein: CASSQGGRGNYGYTF

clone size: -
D gene: -
J gene: TRBJ2-7
V gene: TRBV9
CDR3 DNA: TGTGCCAGCAGCGTAGGGAGCGGATCCTACGAGCAGTACTTC
CDR3 protein: CASSVGSGSYEQYF

clone size: -
D gene: -
J gene: TRBJ1-2
V gene: TRBV30
CDR3 DNA: TGTGCCTGGAGGGGGGCGGACCTCTATGGCTACACCTTC
CDR3 protein: CAWRGADLYGYTF

clone size: -
D gene: -
J gene: TRBJ2-7
V gene: TRBV7-3
CDR3 DNA: TGTGCCAGCAGCTTGGGCGGGAAGAGCTCCTACGAGCAGTACTTC
CDR3 protein: CASSLGGKSSYEQYF

clone size: -
D gene: -
J gene: TRBJ2-4
V gene: TRBV24-1
CDR3 DNA: TGTGCCACCAGTGACCCCGAGAGGCTACTAGCCAAAAACATTCAGTACTTC
CDR3 protein: CATSDPERLLAKNIQYF

clone size: -
D gene: TRBD1
J gene: TRBJ1-3
V gene: TRBV11-3
CDR3 DNA: TGTGCCAGCAGCTTAGGGACAGGGGATTACGCTGGAAACACCATATATTTT
CDR3 protein: CASSLGTGDYAGNTIYF

clone size: -
D gene: TRBD1
J gene: TRBJ1-2
V gene: TRBV4-1
CDR3 DNA: TGCGCCAGCAGCCAAGATGCAGGGGGCGATGGCTACACCTTC
CDR3 protein: CASSQDAGGDGYTF

clone size: -
D gene: TRBD1
J gene: TRBJ1-6
V gene: TRBV5-1
CDR3 DNA: TGCGCCAGCAGGTCGGACAGGGCTCATTCACCCCTCCACTTT
CDR3 protein: CASRSDRAHSPLHF

clone size: once
D gene: -
J gene: TRBJ2-3
V gene: TRBV18
CDR3 DNA: TGTGCCAGCTCACTCAGTGCCTCAGATACGCAGTATTTT
CDR3 protein: CASSLSASDTQYF

clone size: few
D gene: TRBD1
J gene: TRBJ1-6
V gene: TRBV24-1
CDR3 DNA: TGTGCCACCAGTGAACAGACGGACAGGGGTCTACTTAATTCACCCCTCCACTTT
CDR3 protein: CATSEQTDRGLLNSPLHF

clone size: -
D gene: TRBD1
J gene: TRBJ1-2
V gene: TRBV25-1
CDR3 DNA: TGTGCCAGCACGTGGACAGGGAGCTATGGCTACACCTTC
CDR3 protein: CASTWTGSYGYTF

clone size: -
D gene: -
J gene: TRBJ2-7
V gene: TRBV6-5
CDR3 DNA: TGTGCCACCAAACGGGCCCAGGGCTACGAGCAGTACTTC
CDR3 protein: CATKRAQGYEQYF

clone size: -
D gene: TRBD1
J gene: TRBJ2-5
V gene: TRBV30
CDR3 DNA: TGTGCCTGGAGTGCCCCCCGGACAGGGGGAGAGGAGACCCAGTACTTC
CDR3 protein: CAWSAPRTGGEETQYF

clone size: -
D gene: TRBD2
J gene: TRBJ2-1
V gene: TRBV5-1
CDR3 DNA: TGCGCCAGCAGCCAAACTAGCGGCCAACGGGGAAACAATGAGCAGTTCTTC
CDR3 protein: CASSQTSGQRGNNEQFF

clone size: once
D gene: TRBD1
J gene: TRBJ1-4
V gene: TRBV6-6
CDR3 DNA: TGTGCCAGCAGCATAGCCCGGACAGGGGGGGAAAAACTGTTTTTT
CDR3 protein: CASSIARTGGEKLFF

clone size: -
D gene: TRBD1
J gene: TRBJ1-1
V gene: TRBV4-2
CDR3 DNA: TGTGCCAGCAGCCAAACGGGACAGGGGGGCATAGCTTTCTTT
CDR3 protein: CASSQTGQGGIAFF

clone size: -
D gene: -
J gene: TRBJ1-1
V gene: TRBV15
CDR3 DNA: TGTGCCACCTCGACAGCGAACACTGAAGCTTTCTTT
CDR3 protein: CATSTANTEAFF

clone size: -
D gene: -
J gene: TRBJ1-5
V gene: TRBV29-1
CDR3 DNA: TGCAGCTATAGCGCATTTGCAGATAGCAATCAGCCCCAGCATTTT
CDR3 protein: CSYSAFADSNQPQHF

clone size: -
D gene: -
J gene: TRBJ2-3
V gene: TRBV24-1
CDR3 DNA: TGTGCCACCAGTGATTTAAAGCGGAGCACAGATACGCAGTATTTT
CDR3 protein: CATSDLKRSTDTQYF

clone size: -
D gene: -
J gene: TRBJ1-2
V gene: TRBV24-1
CDR3 DNA: TGTGCCACCGGGGACCAGGGGAACTATGGCTACACCTTC
CDR3 protein: CATGDQGNYGYTF

clone size: -
D gene: -
J gene: TRBJ1-2
V gene: TRBV29-1
CDR3 DNA: TGCAGCGACAGGGCACGCTATGGCTACACCTTC
CDR3 protein: CSDRARYGYTF